This T cell receptor beta chain is drawn from a study of post-analysis software for immune sequencing data. Study-level background: The courses of disease that were included comprised relapsing-remitting, secondary progressive and progressive-relapsing multiple sclerosis.

Tagging with unique molecular identifiers was a feature of the TCR beta cDNA libraries. TCRdb fed the PCR reads into MiXCR, producing one record per CDR3 protein. The sample shows around 770,000 distinct CDR3 sequences, 46% of them seen only once. The CDR3 has 14 amino acids. CDR1 and CDR2 from the germline V gene are SGHVS and FNYEAQ. Regarding this clonotype: Its antigen is unknown. Mismatch with germline at one junction end may stem from a read error.

Overall study results and limits: Compared with controls, patients had more of about 5 TRBV segments, including TRBV5-6, TRBV5-1 and TRBV20-1.

The TCR originated in a girl under 18 with multiple sclerosis. V is TRBV7-6 and J is TRBJ1-4, with 7 bases lining up with TRBD1. The sequenced sample was blood. CDR3 sequence (DNA): TGTGCCAGCAGCCTAGCTCCCAGGGGGGAAAAACTGTTTTTT. It is translated as CASSLAPRGEKLFF.